The present T cell receptor (beta chain) was sequenced within a study of OX40 agonist ivuxolimab in advanced cancers. Whole-study context: Treatment of patients was with ivuxolimab, an agonistic anti-OX40 (CD134) antibody. The study gave patients intravenous ivuxolimab at 0.01 to 10 mg/kg every 2 weeks. Study-level findings and limits: Both CD4+ and CD8+ T cell populations in blood had undergone clonal expansion by week 6 at 0.1 to 3.0 mg/kg. Average numbers of expanded clones were greater in CD8+ T cells than in CD4+.

The CDR3 contains 14 residues. J was trimmed by 1 base and V by 3 bases; bases with no gene match: 1. Looked up from germline, CDR1 is SGHAT and CDR2 is FQDESV (reference sequence). Comments on this clone: Antigen unknown.

Method: immunoSEQ multiplex PCR; TCRdb's copy keeps in-frame clones and lacks some. The sample yields over 50,000 clones, 70% to 90% seen once. The sequencing used CD4+ or CD8+ T cells sorted from blood, collected in a trial of the OX40 agonist ivuxolimab. This rearrangement joins TRBV11-1 to TRBJ2-7; 9 nucleotides align to TRBD2. This clonotype was sampled from an adult with an advanced solid tumor such as melanoma, head and neck, liver or kidney cancer. The CDR3 loop is CASSFAGGSYEQYF. The CDR3 coding sequence is TGTGCCAGCAGCTTCGCGGGAGGGTCCTACGAGCAGTACTTC.